This TCR beta chain was sequenced during a study of blood T cell repertoires in COVID-19. This clone showed up just once. Sequenced by immunoSEQ multiplex PCR; TCRdb stores in-frame clones only, minus some. This table has 310,000 or so clones, approximately 90% appearing once. Followed over time, Seattle patients had been enrolled while infection was active. Material: peripheral blood. The TCR sequence derives from a woman aged 30 to 39 with COVID-19, enrolled during active disease.

The CDR3 region is CASSLDGTRTDTQYF. Here the CDR3 DNA reads TGTGCCAGCAGCTTAGATGGCACCCGCACAGATACGCAGTATTTT. V is TRBV7-9 and J is TRBJ2-3, with D unclear. The CDR3 covers 15 residues. Trimming took off 1 base at V and 1 base at J, with 9 bases between the two ends. The germline CDR1 and CDR2 sequences are SEHNR and FQNEAQ (reference sequence).